This T cell receptor (beta chain) was identified during a study of T cells expressing NK-cell markers. Study-level findings and limits: Unclear, still, was the HCMV specificity of the expanded NKG2C+ T cell clones. A few donors' CD3+CD56-NKG2C+ cells were dominated by the same clonotypes. In several donors, dominant NKG2C+ clonotypes were about 1.0-7.0% of CD8+ T cells.

TCRdb reprocessed the 5' RACE reads, keeping one entry per CDR3 protein, no DNA. The sample table sets out roughly 390,000 distinct CDR3 sequences. The CDR3 is 13 amino acids. Germline V gives CDR1 MNHEY, CDR2 SMNVEV (reference sequence). Details on this clonotype: Its antigen is unknown.

The sequence was obtained from a man aged 18 to 69 in good health. Sequencing used blood T cells: a sorted CD56 or NKG2C T cell subset, CD4+ or CD8+ T cells, or bulk PBMC T cells (not recorded which). This chain connects TRBV27 to TRBJ1-2; TCRdb names TRBD1, which stays unverified in the absence of DNA. The CDR3 here is CASRRTESYGYTF.